Listed below are T cell receptor beta chains from one sample, sequenced in a study of T cell changes during pregnancy in multiple sclerosis. Clones were read by immunoSEQ multiplex PCR, and TCRdb kept only the in-frame ones, dropping some. The sample lists around 50,000 clones; approximately 92% were seen once. The specimen was CD8+ T cells from peripheral blood mononuclear cells, collected in the second trimester of pregnancy. The receptor source for this set is a female donor with multiple sclerosis, enrolled in a pregnancy study. CDR3s include the opening cysteine and the closing phenylalanine or tryptophan. Each record gives: clone size, J gene, V gene, D gene, CDR3 protein, CDR3 DNA. A D gene is named only where the DNA matches it firmly. Size is stated for part of the rows, as once, few or many counts, or as a class when the clone is expanded.

abundance: NA
j_gene: TRBJ2-1
v_gene: TRBV5-8
d_gene: NA
CDR3aa: CASSLFAAHYNEQFF
CDR3nt: TGTGCCAGCAGCTTGTTCGCGGCCCATTACAATGAGCAGTTCTTC

abundance: NA
j_gene: TRBJ2-3
v_gene: TRBV2
d_gene: NA
CDR3aa: CASPGGDSPDTQYF
CDR3nt: TGTGCCAGCCCCGGAGGGGACAGCCCAGATACGCAGTATTTT

abundance: NA
j_gene: TRBJ2-3
v_gene: TRBV13
d_gene: NA
CDR3aa: CASSPAGGQTNTDTQYF
CDR3nt: TGTGCCAGCAGCCCAGCAGGCGGACAGACAAACACAGATACGCAGTATTTT

abundance: NA
j_gene: TRBJ2-1
v_gene: TRBV7-9
d_gene: TRBD1
CDR3aa: CASSFRTGGYNEQFF
CDR3nt: TGTGCCAGCAGCTTTCGGACAGGGGGATACAATGAGCAGTTCTTC

abundance: NA
j_gene: TRBJ1-5
v_gene: TRBV30
d_gene: NA
CDR3aa: CAWRPKDGGGNQPQHF
CDR3nt: TGTGCCTGGAGGCCCAAGGACGGCGGGGGCAATCAGCCCCAGCATTTT

abundance: NA
j_gene: TRBJ2-7
v_gene: TRBV28
d_gene: NA
CDR3aa: CASTLTGQEGYEQYF
CDR3nt: TGTGCCAGCACCCTTACCGGGCAAGAGGGCTACGAGCAGTACTTC

abundance: NA
j_gene: TRBJ1-2
v_gene: TRBV5-4
d_gene: NA
CDR3aa: CASSLNRVEGYTF
CDR3nt: TGTGCCAGCAGCTTGAATCGGGTAGAGGGCTACACCTTC

abundance: NA
j_gene: TRBJ2-7
v_gene: TRBV10-3
d_gene: NA
CDR3aa: CAISTENYEQYF
CDR3nt: TGTGCCATCAGTACAGAAAACTACGAGCAGTACTTC

abundance: NA
j_gene: TRBJ1-3
v_gene: TRBV4-1
d_gene: NA
CDR3aa: CASSLNPDYSGNTIYF
CDR3nt: TGCGCCAGCAGCCTCAACCCGGACTACTCTGGAAACACCATATATTTT

abundance: NA
j_gene: TRBJ1-6
v_gene: TRBV7-2
d_gene: NA
CDR3aa: CASSLVGVSPLHF
CDR3nt: TGTGCCAGCAGCTTGGTAGGAGTTTCACCCCTCCACTTT

abundance: once
j_gene: TRBJ1-5
v_gene: TRBV19
d_gene: NA
CDR3aa: CASSIYNNQPQHF
CDR3nt: TGTGCCAGTAGTATTTACAACAATCAGCCCCAGCATTTT

abundance: few
j_gene: TRBJ2-5
v_gene: TRBV11-2
d_gene: NA
CDR3aa: CASSFGLATKETQYF
CDR3nt: TGTGCCAGCAGCTTCGGGCTAGCGACGAAAGAGACCCAGTACTTC

abundance: NA
j_gene: TRBJ1-5
v_gene: TRBV27
d_gene: NA
CDR3aa: CASSPAGYSNQPQHF
CDR3nt: TGTGCCAGCAGCCCCGCGGGCTATAGCAATCAGCCCCAGCATTTT

abundance: once
j_gene: TRBJ2-7
v_gene: TRBV7-9
d_gene: TRBD2
CDR3aa: CASSTRTSGGHGAYEQYF
CDR3nt: TGTGCCAGCAGCACAAGGACTAGCGGGGGCCACGGGGCCTACGAGCAGTACTTC

abundance: NA
j_gene: TRBJ1-1
v_gene: TRBV19
d_gene: TRBD1
CDR3aa: CASGQGTEAFF
CDR3nt: TGTGCCAGTGGACAGGGGACTGAAGCTTTCTTT

abundance: once
j_gene: TRBJ1-4
v_gene: TRBV2
d_gene: TRBD1
CDR3aa: CASSEGTGNEKLFF
CDR3nt: TGTGCCAGCAGTGAGGGGACAGGGAATGAAAAACTGTTTTTT

abundance: NA
j_gene: TRBJ1-2
v_gene: TRBV13
d_gene: TRBD1
CDR3aa: CASSLGQTGWGGGYTF
CDR3nt: TGTGCCAGCAGCTTAGGCCAGACAGGGTGGGGCGGTGGCTACACCTTC

abundance: NA
j_gene: TRBJ2-7
v_gene: TRBV4-2
d_gene: NA
CDR3aa: CASSPIGGYEQYF
CDR3nt: TGTGCCAGCAGCCCAATAGGCGGGTACGAGCAGTACTTC

abundance: NA
j_gene: TRBJ2-1
v_gene: TRBV27
d_gene: NA
CDR3aa: CASSPWARDYNEQFF
CDR3nt: TGTGCCAGCAGTCCCTGGGCGCGGGACTACAATGAGCAGTTCTTC

abundance: NA
j_gene: TRBJ2-7
v_gene: TRBV6-5
d_gene: NA
CDR3aa: CAIGKASYEQYF
CDR3nt: TGTGCCATCGGGAAGGCATCCTACGAGCAGTACTTC

abundance: NA
j_gene: TRBJ2-7
v_gene: TRBV29-1
d_gene: NA
CDR3aa: CSVAEGPEQYF
CDR3nt: TGCAGCGTTGCCGAGGGCCCCGAGCAGTACTTC

abundance: NA
j_gene: TRBJ2-2
v_gene: TRBV5-4
d_gene: NA
CDR3aa: CASSLTVGELFF
CDR3nt: TGTGCCAGCAGCCTAACAGTCGGGGAGCTGTTTTTT

abundance: NA
j_gene: TRBJ1-1
v_gene: TRBV2
d_gene: NA
CDR3aa: CASSEGFQAATEAFF
CDR3nt: TGTGCCAGCAGTGAAGGGTTCCAGGCTGCCACTGAAGCTTTCTTT

abundance: NA
j_gene: TRBJ1-1
v_gene: TRBV10-1
d_gene: NA
CDR3aa: CASSEYNKGGANTEAFF
CDR3nt: TGCGCCAGCAGTGAATACAACAAAGGGGGGGCGAACACTGAAGCTTTCTTT

abundance: NA
j_gene: TRBJ1-2
v_gene: TRBV6-5
d_gene: TRBD1
CDR3aa: CASSYSGQGNYGYTF
CDR3nt: TGTGCCAGCAGTTATTCGGGACAGGGGAACTATGGCTACACCTTC

abundance: NA
j_gene: TRBJ2-3
v_gene: TRBV7-9
d_gene: TRBD1
CDR3aa: CASSSGQGWDTDTQYF
CDR3nt: TGTGCCAGCAGCTCGGGACAGGGATGGGACACAGATACGCAGTATTTT

abundance: NA
j_gene: TRBJ1-5
v_gene: TRBV7-6
d_gene: NA
CDR3aa: CASSLGGPGQPQHF
CDR3nt: TGTGCCAGCAGCTTAGGGGGGCCCGGTCAGCCCCAGCATTTT

abundance: NA
j_gene: TRBJ1-1
v_gene: TRBV30
d_gene: NA
CDR3aa: CAWSSGWTEAFF
CDR3nt: TGTGCCTGGAGTTCCGGTTGGACTGAAGCTTTCTTT

abundance: NA
j_gene: TRBJ1-6
v_gene: TRBV28
d_gene: NA
CDR3aa: CASSFQGQGSPLHF
CDR3nt: TGTGCCAGCAGTTTTCAGGGGCAGGGGTCACCCCTCCACTTT

abundance: few
j_gene: TRBJ1-5
v_gene: TRBV27
d_gene: NA
CDR3aa: CASSPLGGGNQPQHF
CDR3nt: TGTGCCAGCAGTCCCCTGGGGGGAGGGAATCAGCCCCAGCATTTT

abundance: NA
j_gene: TRBJ2-1
v_gene: TRBV13
d_gene: TRBD1
CDR3aa: CASSSRDRSNEQFF
CDR3nt: TGTGCCAGCAGCTCACGGGACAGGAGCAATGAGCAGTTCTTC

abundance: NA
j_gene: TRBJ2-5
v_gene: TRBV9
d_gene: TRBD1
CDR3aa: CASSDARDRKQETQYF
CDR3nt: TGTGCCAGCAGTGATGCCCGGGACAGAAAACAAGAGACCCAGTACTTC